This TCR beta chain originates from a study of CD8+CD57+ T cells in acquired aplastic anemia (dated by TCRdb to 2016 to 2019). For the wider study: On average, sorted CD4+ and CD8+ cells yielded around 3.1 ug of extracted DNA, with a range of roughly 0.18 to 27.4 ug. CD8+CD57+ expansion was defined as frequency above the mean frequency observed in healthy subjects. What the authors observed across the whole study: Between patients and healthy controls, no significant difference in CD8+ Simpson's diversity was found (P=0.060). Roughly 29 CD8+ CDR3 sequences were shared between patients and controls but appeared highly expressed in patients and within their immunodominant clones.

Expansion of CD8+CD57+ cells had been shown by flow cytometry in the patients chosen for sequencing. Every patient had a diagnosis of severe acquired aplastic anemia based on International Study of Aplastic Anemia and Agranulocytosis and Camitta criteria. No therapy had been received by the patients at the time of blood sampling. In this study, sorted CD4+ and CD8+ T cells from the blood of healthy subjects and of severe aplastic anemia patients had their TCR repertoires deep-sequenced. Patients were enrolled under clinicaltrials.gov protocols 00001620, 01623167, 00001397, 00071045, 00081523 and 00961064 in the USA. Ficoll-Paque density gradient centrifugation was used to isolate peripheral blood mononuclear cells. Before DNA extraction, CD4+ and CD8+ T cells were sorted with FACS or magnetic beads. Trimming costs V 6 bases and J 7 bases, and their ends lie 21 bases apart. Taken from the germline V gene, the CDR1 and CDR2 loops are SGHTA and FQGNSA. Inclusive of the bounding cysteine and phenylalanine, the CDR3 is 15 residues long. Left in the record is the CDR3 DNA by itself, 45 bases read in frame from the first base.

As to this clonotype: Its target antigen remains unknown. No much larger clone is present one base from it, and per-base qualities are unavailable.

Genomic DNA served as template for TCR beta VDJ combination and CDR3 sequence profiling. TCR repertoire sequencing was run on an Illumina HiSeq 2000. Concerning the study's data processing: Repertoires were assessed using TRBV/TRBJ rearrangement plots, CDR3 size and DJ length profiles, and Simpson's diversity index. The most abundant DNA sequence in the deep sequencing data was defined as the immunodominant clone. CDR3 amino acid sequences were checked for sharing across subjects and were also compared against the VDJdb database and published repertoires. Using fastp at Q25 and MiXCR, TCRdb reprocessed the public reads and kept productive beta chains. Each entry merges the rows of one CDR3 protein and shows their most common DNA and genes. Clone size and V and J calls follow TCRdb, not the original study. The sample contains 120,000 or so distinct CDR3 sequences, about 50% of them found a single time. Around 29% of the sample rests with the top ten.

The sample taken for sequencing was sorted CD4+, CD8+, or CD8+CD57+ T cells (not recorded which) from PBMCs. The V gene is TRBV7-2 and the J gene is TRBJ1-1, and the D gene may be TRBD1, 5 bases matching. The sequence was obtained from a human donor with aplastic anemia. The CDR3 region reads CASSNSLLRGIEAFF. The base sequence is TGTGCCAGCAGTAACAGCCTCCTCCGGGGGATTGAAGCTTTCTTT.